Described below is a single T cell receptor beta chain sequence and its context. Its antigen is not identified. The source of the sample is a study of cytomegalovirus exposure and HLA in healthy donors. In the study overall: For the approximately 360 genotyped donors, approximately 83% fell within the Caucasian-associated ancestry cluster.

PCR was performed using 60 Vbeta and 13 Jbeta primers. Assay: immunoSEQ multiplex PCR; the TCRdb copy retains only in-frame clones and omits some. The table has 90,000 to 150,000 clones, about three quarters seen once. This CDR3 comprises 12 residues. Germline V CDR1 and CDR2: SGHVS, FNYEAQ. V was cut by 8 bases and J by 2 bases, with 9 bases left in between. Points from the study as a whole: One variant, a missense change in DCLRE1C, was linked in a later analysis to TCR beta V- and J-gene trimming.

The sequenced sample was PBMCs. This receptor was taken from a woman in her forties in good health and CMV-seropositive. V and J are TRBV7-6 and TRBJ2-5; D ambiguous. CDR3 nucleotides: TGTGCCAGCCGTCTTTTACAAGAGACCCAGTACTTC. Translating it yields CASRLLQETQYF.